Following are 15 T cell receptor beta chains from one sample sequenced in a study of siplizumab effects on memory and regulatory T cells. The method was immunoSEQ multiplex PCR; TCRdb's version includes in-frame clones alone and lacks a portion of them. The sample has roughly 100,000 clones, 93% seen once. The sample consisted of Tregs sorted from blood. The receptors shown here come from a human donor in good health.

J is TRBJ2-4 and V is TRBV27; perhaps TRBD2 as D (5 bases). This CDR3 spans 15 amino acids. Per germline, CDR1 MNHEY and CDR2 SMNVEV (reference sequence). V dropped 5 bases and J dropped 5 bases, with 16 bases sitting between them. CDR3 in DNA: TGTGCCAGCAGTCCCTCGCCGGGATTTCAAAACATTCAGTACTTC. As protein: CASSPSPGFQNIQYF.

V and J are TRBV20-1 and TRBJ2-7, with D uncertain. This CDR3 is built from 11 residues. V was pared by 2 bases and J by 3 bases, with 5 bases between. Germline CDR1 and CDR2: DFQATT and SNEGSKA (reference sequence). DNA of the CDR3: TGCAGTGCTAGAAACAGCTACGAGCAGTACTTC. This translates into CSARNSYEQYF.

This clone was seen more than once but under ten times. This chain connects TRBV10-3 to TRBJ1-1; D ambiguous. With 2 bases removed from V and 0 bases from J, the gap between germline ends came to 4 bases. Germline values: CDR1 ENHRY, CDR2 SYGVKD. CDR3 length: 13 amino acids. The CDR3 loop is CAISETLNTEAFF. CDR3 in DNA: TGTGCCATCAGTGAGACTCTGAACACTGAAGCTTTCTTT.

The CDR3 region has the DNA TGTGCCACCAGCAGAACTACAGATACGCAGTATTTT. It specifies CATSRTTDTQYF. This chain uses TRBV15 with TRBJ2-3; the D is unclear. The germline V gene encodes CDR1 LNHNV and CDR2 YYDKDF (reference sequence). V lost 2 bases to trimming and J lost 3 bases, with 3 bases between them. The CDR3 runs 12 residues.

This clone was detected once. The chain links TRBV7-3 to TRBJ2-7; D may be TRBD2 (6 bases). CDR1 is SGHTA and CDR2 is FQGTGA in the germline V gene. The V gene lost 4 bases and the J gene lost 0 bases, with 10 bases spanning the gap. CDR3 length: 14 residues. DNA of the CDR3: TGTGCCAGCAGCTCCATGGGGGGCTCCTACGAGCAGTACTTC. Its translation is CASSSMGGSYEQYF.

This rearrangement joins TRBV5-6 to TRBJ2-7; D call uncertain. With 1 base removed from V and 4 bases from J, the gap between germline ends came to 12 bases. This CDR3 has 14 amino acids. CDR1 and CDR2 from the germline V gene are SGHDT and YYEEEE. The CDR3 DNA reads TGTGCCAGCAGCTTGTTCGAGTATGGTTACGAGCAGTACTTC. The encoded protein is CASSLFEYGYEQYF.

The chain uses TRBV11-3 and TRBJ2-1; 12 nucleotides match TRBD2. The length of the CDR3 is 15 residues. With V trimmed by 8 bases and J by 5 bases, 7 bases remained unmatched. CDR1 is SGHNT and CDR2 is YENEEA in the germline V gene. CDR3 in DNA: TGTGCCAGCGGACCTAGGACTAGCGGGGACAATGAGCAGTTCTTC. Its protein is CASGPRTSGDNEQFF. Filled out from reference TRBV11-3 and TRBJ2-1, the complete variable domain reads EAGVVQSPRYKIIEKKQPVAFWCNPISGHNTLYWYLQNLGQGPELLIRYENEEAVDDSQLPKDRFSAERLKGVDSTLKIQPAELGDSAVYLCASGPRTSGDNEQFFGPGTRLTVL.

V usage is TRBV19 and J usage is TRBJ1-5, with D maybe TRBD1 (5 bases). Per germline, CDR1 LNHDA and CDR2 SQIVND (reference sequence). The CDR3 is made up of 14 amino acids. Trimming left V 5 bases short and J 7 bases short, with 15 bases between. The CDR3 DNA is TGTGCCAGTAGTGCCACGGAGGGGTGGCAGCCCCAGCATTTT. It codes for CASSATEGWQPQHF.

The chain joins TRBV5-6 to TRBJ1-3; the D is unclear. The CDR3 has 12 amino acids. CDR1 is SGHDT and CDR2 is YYEEEE in the germline V gene. Trimming removed 5 bases at V and 4 bases at J, with 7 bases between. The CDR3, as DNA: TGTGCCAGCAGGGGAAACGGAAACACCATATATTTT. This gives the protein CASRGNGNTIYF.

This chain links TRBV11-2 with TRBJ1-1; the D is unclear. Trimming took 5 bases from V and 5 from J, leaving 15 bases between them. Germline V lookup: CDR1 SGHAT, CDR2 FQNNGV. The CDR3 runs 14 residues. The CDR3 DNA reads TGTGCCAGCAGCCCCGGAGAGGGTTTAACTGAAGCTTTCTTT. It encodes CASSPGEGLTEAFF.

The chain links TRBV15 to TRBJ1-1; D uncertain. V dropped 2 bases and J dropped 5 bases, with 15 bases sitting between them. Germline V CDR1 and CDR2: LNHNV, YYDKDF (reference sequence). The CDR3 runs to 15 residues. DNA for the CDR3: TGTGCCACCAGCAGACCGATGGGGTCAGGTACTGAAGCTTTCTTT. Residues: CATSRPMGSGTEAFF.

V is TRBV10-1 and J is TRBJ2-7; 7 positions match TRBD1. Trimming at V came to 3 bases and at J to 2 bases, leaving 7 bases not matched to a gene. The CDR3 extends over 15 amino acids. Germline lookup yields CDR1 WNHNN and CDR2 SYGVQD (reference sequence). The CDR3 nucleotides read TGCGCCAGCAGTGATCTATCTACAGGGGCCTACGAGCAGTACTTC. This codes for CASSDLSTGAYEQYF.

The chain links TRBV19 to TRBJ1-1; 7 positions agree with TRBD1. V lost 3 bases and J lost 6; bases outside the gene matches: 4. CDR1 is LNHDA and CDR2 is SQIVND in the germline V gene (reference sequence). This CDR3 contains 13 residues. DNA of the CDR3: TGTGCCAGTAGTATCCAGGGGGGAGCTGAAGCTTTCTTT. Translated: CASSIQGGAEAFF.

The CDR3 here is CASRLSGGAYNEQFF. The CDR3 DNA reads TGTGCCAGCAGGTTGAGCGGGGGGGCGTACAATGAGCAGTTCTTC. The V gene is TRBV6-5, the J gene TRBJ2-1, with 10 bases that match TRBD2. CDR3 length equals 15 residues. From germline, CDR1 is MNHEY and CDR2 SVGAGI. Trimming removed 6 bases from V and 4 bases from J; junction bases left unmatched: 6.

This chain uses TRBV7-8 with TRBJ2-7; 8 positions agree with TRBD1. The CDR3 contains 14 residues. The germline V gene has CDR1 SGHVS and CDR2 FQNEAQ. J was trimmed by 3 bases and V by 4 bases; bases with no gene match: 5. The CDR3 coding sequence is TGTGCCAGCAGCTCGCGGACAGGGAACTACGAGCAGTACTTC. Translated: CASSSRTGNYEQYF.